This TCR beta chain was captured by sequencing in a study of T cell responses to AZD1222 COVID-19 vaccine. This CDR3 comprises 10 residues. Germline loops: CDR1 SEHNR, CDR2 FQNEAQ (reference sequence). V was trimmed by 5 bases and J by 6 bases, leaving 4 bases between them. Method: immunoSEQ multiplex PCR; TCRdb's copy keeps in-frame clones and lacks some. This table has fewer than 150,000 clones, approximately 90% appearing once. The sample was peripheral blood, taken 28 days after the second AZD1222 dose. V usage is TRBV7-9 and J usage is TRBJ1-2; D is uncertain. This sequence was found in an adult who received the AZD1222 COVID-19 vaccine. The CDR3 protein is CASSENGYTF. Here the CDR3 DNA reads TGTGCCAGCAGCGAAAATGGCTACACCTTC.